This record looks at one T cell receptor (beta chain) sequence and its context. What it binds is unknown. Libraries were prepared by immunoSEQ multiplex PCR; TCRdb keeps only in-frame clonotypes and omits some of them. There are over 45,000 clones in the sample; 88% occur only once, and about 6.7% lies in the top ten. The CDR3 is made up of 16 amino acids. Per the germline V gene, CDR1 is MNHEY and CDR2 is SMNVEV (reference sequence). V was pared by 0 bases and J by 4 bases, with 13 bases between. These donors were members of the roughly 110-subject validation cohort, a group separate from the approximately 670-subject first cohort. This sample is part of a study of cytomegalovirus exposure and HLA in healthy donors. Study details: Later analysis reported that the approximately 110 validation repertoires shared the platform of the 650 to 700 first-cohort repertoires.

Regarding the study as a whole: Under in vitro conditions, three CMV-associated chains were confirmed as specific for CMV antigens. The study listed roughly 150 cytomegalovirus-associated TCR beta chains.

The source of this sequence is a woman younger than 45 in good health and CMV-seronegative. The chain combines TRBV27 with TRBJ1-5; D is ambiguous. Specimen: PBMCs. CDR3 protein: CASSLSTVGINQPQHF. In DNA form, the CDR3 reads TGTGCCAGCAGTTTATCTACAGTCGGAATAAATCAGCCCCAGCATTTT.